This entry is about one TCR beta chain. Its antigen remains unidentified. This sample was included in a study of neoadjuvant anti-PD-1 for oral cavity cancer. Whole-study context: Patients without progression received a fourth nivolumab dose around day 43, then surgical resection on days 50-56. Study-wide points: TCR analyses covered only a few patients per response group.

Survey sequencing of tumors mostly used roughly 5 ug DNA, two replicates. Here immunoSEQ multiplex PCR was the method, and the copy in TCRdb shows in-frame clones only, minus some. The table records about 37,000 clones, over 30% of them present only once. The CDR3 has 16 amino acids. The V gene lost 3 bases and the J gene lost 6 bases, with 20 bases spanning the gap. The V gene's germline CDR1 is LGHNA and CDR2 YNFKEQ. This sample's time point: after neoadjuvant nivolumab, at surgical resection. Cohort: HPV-negative, locally advanced oral cavity squamous cell carcinoma patients. The chain joins TRBV4-2 to TRBJ1-2, with a tentative D call TRBD1 (5 bases). This receptor was obtained from a person between 40 and 80 years old with oral cavity squamous cell carcinoma. The source material was tumor tissue, sampled after nivolumab (anti-PD-1) treatment. The CDR3 region has the DNA TGTGCCAGCAGCCACGCAGCCAGGGAAATCCCCCATGGCTACACCTTC. It encodes CASSHAAREIPHGYTF.